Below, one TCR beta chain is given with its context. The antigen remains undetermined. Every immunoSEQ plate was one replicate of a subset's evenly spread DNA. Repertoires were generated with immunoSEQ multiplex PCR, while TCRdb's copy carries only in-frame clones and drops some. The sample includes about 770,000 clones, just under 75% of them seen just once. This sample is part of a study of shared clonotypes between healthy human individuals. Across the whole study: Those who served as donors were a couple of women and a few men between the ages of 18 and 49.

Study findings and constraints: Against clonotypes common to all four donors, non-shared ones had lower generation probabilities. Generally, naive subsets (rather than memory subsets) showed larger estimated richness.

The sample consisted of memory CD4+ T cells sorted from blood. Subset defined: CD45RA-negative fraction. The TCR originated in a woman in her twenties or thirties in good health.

The CDR3 sequence: CASSQPSGITREKLFF. In DNA form, the CDR3 reads TGCGCCAGCAGCCAACCATCCGGGATAACTAGGGAAAAACTGTTTTTT. V is TRBV4-1 and J is TRBJ1-4; D call uncertain. CDR3 length: 16 residues. Germline lookup yields CDR1 MGHRA and CDR2 YSYEKL. V dropped 2 bases and J dropped 8 bases, with 18 bases sitting between them.